What follows are 10 T cell receptor beta chains derived from one specimen sequenced in a study of CD8+ T cells in alopecia areata. RNA, once extracted, was reverse transcribed into cDNA for use as the sequencing template. Profiled with immunoSEQ multiplex PCR; TCRdb holds only in-frame clones, not every one. The top ten hold roughly 18% of the sample, which has some 100,000 clones, about 44% seen once. Stated treatment: oral pan-JAK inhibitor, 5-10 mg twice daily. Sequenced here: CD8+ T cells sorted from blood, sampled at week 24, from a patient treated with tofacitinib. These receptor sequences come from a human donor with alopecia areata.

The rearrangement uses TRBV29-1 and TRBJ1-1; no firm D call. The CDR3 consists of 11 residues. Looked up from germline, CDR1 is SQVTM and CDR2 is ANQGSEA. The DNA of the CDR3 is TGCGACGTCGACGAGGGAGGGCGAGCTTTCTTT. It codes for CDVDEGGRAFF. The whole variable domain, remainder taken from reference TRBV29-1 and TRBJ1-1, is SAVISQKPSRDICQRGTSLTIQCQVDSQVTMMFWYRQQPGQSLTLIATANQGSEATYESGFVIDKFPISRPNLTFSTLTVSNMSPEDSSIYLCDVDEGGRAFFGQGTRLTVV.

CDR3 loop: CASSLVRASNQPQHF. The DNA of the CDR3 is TGTGCCAGCAGCTTAGTCAGGGCCAGCAATCAGCCCCAGCATTTT. The genes are TRBV7-2 and TRBJ1-5, with D perhaps TRBD1 (5 bases). The CDR3 is made up of 15 amino acids. Per germline, CDR1 SGHTA and CDR2 FQGNSA. Trimming pared 1 base from V and 1 base from J, leaving 8 bases between.

This clone is medium-sized (0.01 to 0.1%) within its sample. CDR3 nucleotide sequence: TGTGCCAGCAGCTCAGCAGGAAGCACAGATACGCAGTATTTT. It is translated as CASSSAGSTDTQYF. The chain combines TRBV7-2 with TRBJ2-3; no clear D gene. Germline CDR1 reads SGHTA; CDR2 reads FQGNSA. CDR3 length: 14 residues. V lost 4 bases, J lost 0 bases, and 8 bases lay in between.

In nucleotides, the CDR3 is TGTGCCAGCAGTGAAATCAGCGGTGATACGCAGTATTTT. Its translation: CASSEISGDTQYF. This chain connects TRBV2 to TRBJ2-3; D is possibly TRBD2 (5 bases). The CDR3 has 13 amino acids. V was trimmed by 2 bases and J by 6 bases, leaving 9 bases between them. Per germline, CDR1 SNHLY and CDR2 FYNNEI. Using reference TRBV2 and TRBJ2-3 for the parts outside the CDR3, the full variable domain is EPEVTQTPSHQVTQMGQEVILRCVPISNHLYFYWYRQILGQKVEFLVSFYNNEISEKSEIFDDQFSVERPDGSNFTLKIRSTKLEDSAMYFCASSEISGDTQYFGPGTRLTVL.

The table lists this clone with a few counts. Other DNA variants within this sample encode the same CDR3. This chain connects TRBV4-1 to TRBJ2-3; D uncertain. Germline V lookup: CDR1 MGHRA, CDR2 YSYEKL. The V gene lost 3 bases and the J gene lost 2 bases, with 9 bases spanning the gap. This CDR3 is built from 14 residues. This CDR3 is CASSQESPTDTQYF. The CDR3 region has the DNA TGCGCCAGCAGCCAGGAGAGCCCCACAGATACGCAGTATTTT.

This sequence joins TRBV7-8 and TRBJ2-3, with 13 bases that match TRBD2. The CDR3 covers 17 residues. With 4 bases clipped from V and 3 bases from J, the junction kept 7 bases outside the gene matches. Looked up from germline, CDR1 is SGHVS and CDR2 is FQNEAQ. The CDR3: CASSSRTSGRLTDTQYF. The CDR3 region has the DNA TGTGCCAGCAGCTCGCGGACTAGCGGGAGATTAACAGATACGCAGTATTTT.

This clone was detected a few times. V is TRBV19 and J is TRBJ2-6, with D uncertain. The CDR3 extends over 18 amino acids. Trimming pared 0 bases from V and 0 bases from J, leaving 12 bases between. The germline V gene has CDR1 LNHDA and CDR2 SQIVND (reference sequence). The CDR3 DNA sequence: TGTGCCAGTAGTATAGATGGACCCAGTTCCTCTGGGGCCAACGTCCTGACTTTC. The encoded protein is CASSIDGPSSSGANVLTF.

The genes are TRBV27 and TRBJ1-4; weak D call: TRBD1 (5 bases). The CDR3 is made up of 13 amino acids. Germline-derived CDR1 and CDR2 are MNHEY and SMNVEV (reference sequence). Trimming stripped 4 bases from V and 8 bases from J, with 11 bases between. CDR3 residues: CASSSSRGEKLFF. DNA for the CDR3: TGTGCCAGCAGTTCATCCCGGGGGGAAAAACTGTTTTTT.

There are a few counts of this clone. The chain uses TRBV13 and TRBJ2-7; 9 bases align to TRBD2. V shed 0 bases and J 4 bases; nucleotides not matched to a gene: 7. This CDR3 region has 16 residues. Germline assignment: CDR1 PRHDT and CDR2 FYEKMQ (reference sequence). CDR3 sequence reads: CASSLGSGLAEYEQYF. The CDR3 nucleotides are TGTGCCAGCAGCTTAGGTTCGGGACTAGCAGAGTACGAGCAGTACTTC.

V gene TRBV7-9 combines with J gene TRBJ1-2; D not resolved. Trimming removed 1 base at V and 3 bases at J, with 6 bases between. This CDR3 contains 13 residues. Germline assignment: CDR1 SEHNR and CDR2 FQNEAQ (reference sequence). The CDR3 here is CASSLVQDYGYTF. The CDR3 bases are TGTGCCAGCAGCTTAGTTCAAGACTATGGCTACACCTTC.